The rows below give T cell receptor beta chains drawn from one sample of a study of blood T cells in healthy people across ages. TCRdb ran MiXCR on the 5' RACE reads and lists one entry per CDR3 protein. Found here are 1.5 million to 1.9 million distinct CDR3 sequences, approximately 42% of them singletons; the top ten hold more than 4%. The sequencing sample was made of blood. Receptors were obtained from a young woman in good health. CDR3s include the opening cysteine and the closing phenylalanine or tryptophan. D genes are given only for firm matches. Only part of the rows carry a size: once, few, many, or a class if the clone is expanded.

v_gene: TRBV7-2; d_gene: -; abundance: few; j_gene: TRBJ2-1; CDR3aa: CASSFQRGGNEQFF; CDR3nt: TGTGCCAGCAGCTTCCAGCGAGGTGGGAATGAGCAGTTCTTC
v_gene: TRBV27; d_gene: -; abundance: -; j_gene: TRBJ2-7; CDR3aa: CASSLDAGAISYEQYF; CDR3nt: TGTGCCAGCAGTTTAGACGCCGGCGCCATCTCCTACGAGCAGTACTTC
v_gene: TRBV20-1; d_gene: -; abundance: -; j_gene: TRBJ2-7; CDR3aa: CSAEDGGAISYEQYF; CDR3nt: TGCAGTGCGGAAGACGGGGGAGCTATCTCCTACGAGCAGTACTTC
v_gene: TRBV27; d_gene: TRBD1; abundance: few; j_gene: TRBJ2-3; CDR3aa: CASGPGQGLTDTQYF; CDR3nt: TGTGCCAGCGGGCCGGGACAGGGGTTGACAGATACGCAGTATTTT
v_gene: TRBV11-2; d_gene: TRBD2; abundance: -; j_gene: TRBJ2-7; CDR3aa: CASSLRPSGSLDEQYF; CDR3nt: TGTGCCAGCAGCTTACGCCCTAGCGGGAGTCTCGATGAGCAGTACTTC
v_gene: TRBV4-1; d_gene: -; abundance: -; j_gene: TRBJ2-3; CDR3aa: CASSPLGHKDSTDTQYF; CDR3nt: TGCGCCAGCAGCCCCCTAGGACACAAAGATAGCACAGATACGCAGTATTTT
v_gene: TRBV7-6; d_gene: -; abundance: few; j_gene: TRBJ2-1; CDR3aa: CASSSRTQEQFF; CDR3nt: TGTGCCAGCAGCTCCCGTACCCAGGAGCAGTTCTTC
v_gene: TRBV20-1; d_gene: TRBD2; abundance: -; j_gene: TRBJ2-4; CDR3aa: CSAPPAGGAKNIQYF; CDR3nt: TGCAGTGCCCCGCCAGCGGGAGGGGCCAAAAACATTCAGTACTTC
v_gene: TRBV11-2; d_gene: TRBD1; abundance: -; j_gene: TRBJ2-7; CDR3aa: CASSSGQIRYEQYF; CDR3nt: TGTGCCAGCAGCTCGGGACAGATTCGCTACGAGCAGTACTTC
v_gene: TRBV28; d_gene: TRBD1; abundance: -; j_gene: TRBJ1-2; CDR3aa: CASSGQVFGYTF; CDR3nt: TGTGCCAGCAGTGGACAGGTATTTGGCTACACCTTC
v_gene: TRBV7-2; d_gene: -; abundance: -; j_gene: TRBJ1-2; CDR3aa: CANLGRDLGYTF; CDR3nt: TGTGCCAACCTCGGCAGGGATCTTGGCTACACCTTC
v_gene: TRBV4-1; d_gene: TRBD2; abundance: -; j_gene: TRBJ2-1; CDR3aa: CASSQGLAGGPLFF; CDR3nt: TGCGCCAGCAGCCAAGGCCTAGCGGGGGGCCCTCTGTTCTTC
v_gene: TRBV7-7; d_gene: -; abundance: -; j_gene: TRBJ2-5; CDR3aa: CASSLAHGRETQYF; CDR3nt: TGTGCTAGCAGCTTAGCGCACGGACGAGAGACCCAGTACTTC
v_gene: TRBV6-2/TRBV6-3; d_gene: TRBD2; abundance: few; j_gene: TRBJ2-3; CDR3aa: CASSYPSGRGTDTQYF; CDR3nt: TGTGCCAGCAGTTATCCCAGCGGGAGGGGAACAGATACGCAGTATTTT
v_gene: TRBV12-3/TRBV12-4; d_gene: -; abundance: -; j_gene: TRBJ1-2; CDR3aa: CASSLASHTRNYGYTF; CDR3nt: TGTGCCAGCAGCCTAGCCAGCCACACAAGGAACTATGGCTACACCTTC
v_gene: TRBV5-1; d_gene: -; abundance: -; j_gene: TRBJ1-1; CDR3aa: CASMDQGGMNTEAFF; CDR3nt: TGCGCCAGCATGGATCAGGGCGGAATGAACACTGAAGCTTTCTTT
v_gene: TRBV20-1; d_gene: -; abundance: -; j_gene: TRBJ1-1; CDR3aa: CSAKGLQTWGTGAFF; CDR3nt: TGCAGTGCTAAGGGACTTCAGACTTGGGGCACTGGAGCTTTCTTT